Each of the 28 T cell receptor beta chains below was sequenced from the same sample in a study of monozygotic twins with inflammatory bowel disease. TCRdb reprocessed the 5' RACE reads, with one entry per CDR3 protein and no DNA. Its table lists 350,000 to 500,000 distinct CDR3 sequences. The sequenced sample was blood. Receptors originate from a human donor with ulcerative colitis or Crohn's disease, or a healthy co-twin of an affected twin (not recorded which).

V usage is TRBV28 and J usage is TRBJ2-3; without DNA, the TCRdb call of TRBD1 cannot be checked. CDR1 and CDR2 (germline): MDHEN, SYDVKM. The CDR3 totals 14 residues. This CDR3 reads CASSEGLPGDTQYF.

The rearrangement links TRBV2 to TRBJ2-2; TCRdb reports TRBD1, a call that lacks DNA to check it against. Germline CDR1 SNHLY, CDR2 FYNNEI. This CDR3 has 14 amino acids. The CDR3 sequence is CAISGGGASGELFF.

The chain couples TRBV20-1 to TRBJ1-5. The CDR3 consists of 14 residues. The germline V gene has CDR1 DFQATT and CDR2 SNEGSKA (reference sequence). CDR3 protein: CSPKMKGGNQPQHF.

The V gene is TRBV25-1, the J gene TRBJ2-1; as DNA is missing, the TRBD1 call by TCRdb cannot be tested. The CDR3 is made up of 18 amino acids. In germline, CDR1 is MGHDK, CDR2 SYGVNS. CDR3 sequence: CASSEGQGAYPPYNEQFF.

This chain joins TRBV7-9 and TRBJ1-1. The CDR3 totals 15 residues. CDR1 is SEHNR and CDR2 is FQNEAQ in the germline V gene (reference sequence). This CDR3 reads CASSSWPVEETEAFF.

Here the CDR3 reads CASSLGGPGSDQPQHF. The chain recombines TRBV5-1 with TRBJ1-5. Germline V gene data show CDR1 as SGHRS and CDR2 as YFSETQ. This CDR3 is 16 amino acids long. Using reference TRBV5-1 and TRBJ1-5 for the parts outside the CDR3, the full variable domain is KAGVTQTPRYLIKTRGQQVTLSCSPISGHRSVSWYQQTPGQGLQFLFEYFSETQRNKGNFPGRFSGRQFSNSRSEMNVSTLELGDSALYLCASSLGGPGSDQPQHFGDGTRLSIL.

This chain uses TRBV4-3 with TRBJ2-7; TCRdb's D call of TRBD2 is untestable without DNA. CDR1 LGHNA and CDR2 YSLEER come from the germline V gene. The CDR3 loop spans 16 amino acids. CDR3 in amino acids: CASSQGLAVFSYEQYF.

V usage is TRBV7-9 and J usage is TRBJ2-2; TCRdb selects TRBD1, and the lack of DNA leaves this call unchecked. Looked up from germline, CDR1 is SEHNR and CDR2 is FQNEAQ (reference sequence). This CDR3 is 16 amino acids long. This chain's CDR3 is CASSPRTGGDTGELFF.

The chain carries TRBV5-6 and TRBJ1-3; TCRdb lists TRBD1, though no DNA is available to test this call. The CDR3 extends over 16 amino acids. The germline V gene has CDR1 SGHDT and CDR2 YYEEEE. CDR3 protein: CASSRGASLSGNTIYF.

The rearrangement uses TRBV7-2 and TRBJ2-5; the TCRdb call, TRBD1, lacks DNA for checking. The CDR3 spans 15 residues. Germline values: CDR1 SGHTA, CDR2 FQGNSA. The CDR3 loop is CASSQGQSHMGTQYF.

CDR3 residues: CASSLTRAEQYF. The chain joins TRBV28 to TRBJ2-7. This CDR3 has 12 amino acids. Per germline, CDR1 MDHEN and CDR2 SYDVKM.

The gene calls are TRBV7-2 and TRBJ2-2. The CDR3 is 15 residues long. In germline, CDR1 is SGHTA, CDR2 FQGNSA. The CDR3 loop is CASSFGLADTGELFF.

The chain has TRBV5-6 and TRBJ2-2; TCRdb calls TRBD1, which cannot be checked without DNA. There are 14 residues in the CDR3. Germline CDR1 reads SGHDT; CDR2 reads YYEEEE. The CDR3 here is CASSFTGDTGELFF.

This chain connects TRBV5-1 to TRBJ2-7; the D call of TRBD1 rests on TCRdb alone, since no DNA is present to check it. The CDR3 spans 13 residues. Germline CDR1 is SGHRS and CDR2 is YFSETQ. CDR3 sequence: CASSLKRGSEQYF.

The CDR3 protein is CAWSIGQGSYNEQFF. The chain combines TRBV30 with TRBJ2-1; TCRdb proposes TRBD1, but this gene call is untestable without DNA. This CDR3 is 15 amino acids long. Germline CDR1 and CDR2: GTSNPN and SVGIG (reference sequence).

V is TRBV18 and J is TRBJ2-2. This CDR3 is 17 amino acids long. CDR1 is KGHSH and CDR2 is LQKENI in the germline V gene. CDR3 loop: CASSRPKGLTRSGELFF. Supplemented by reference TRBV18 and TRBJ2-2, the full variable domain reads NAGVMQNPRHLVRRRGQEARLRCSPMKGHSHVYWYRQLPEEGLKFMVYLQKENIIDESGMPKERFSAEFPKEGPSILRIQQVVRGDSAAYFCASSRPKGLTRSGELFFGEGSRLTVL.

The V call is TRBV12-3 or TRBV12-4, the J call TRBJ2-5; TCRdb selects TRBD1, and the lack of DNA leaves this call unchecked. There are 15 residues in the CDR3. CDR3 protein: CASTLSARQGESQYF.

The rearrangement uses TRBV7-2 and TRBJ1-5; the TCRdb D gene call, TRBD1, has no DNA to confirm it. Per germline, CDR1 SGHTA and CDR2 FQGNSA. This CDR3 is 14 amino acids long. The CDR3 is CASSAPGPNQPQHF.

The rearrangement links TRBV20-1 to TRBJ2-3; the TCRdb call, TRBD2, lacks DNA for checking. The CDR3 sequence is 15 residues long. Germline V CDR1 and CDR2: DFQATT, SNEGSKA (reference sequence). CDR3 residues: CSAKGSGSRGSTQYF.

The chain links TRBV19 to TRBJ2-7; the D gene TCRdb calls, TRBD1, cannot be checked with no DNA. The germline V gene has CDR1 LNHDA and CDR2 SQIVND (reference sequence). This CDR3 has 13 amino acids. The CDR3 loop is CASSGPPSYEQYF.

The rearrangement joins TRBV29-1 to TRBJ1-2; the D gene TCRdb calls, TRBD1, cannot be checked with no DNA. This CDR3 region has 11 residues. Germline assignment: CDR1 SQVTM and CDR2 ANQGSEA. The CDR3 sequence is CSAAGGSGYTF. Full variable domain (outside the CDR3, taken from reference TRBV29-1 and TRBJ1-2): SAVISQKPSRDICQRGTSLTIQCQVDSQVTMMFWYRQQPGQSLTLIATANQGSEATYESGFVIDKFPISRPNLTFSTLTVSNMSPEDSSIYLCSAAGGSGYTFGSGTRLTVV.

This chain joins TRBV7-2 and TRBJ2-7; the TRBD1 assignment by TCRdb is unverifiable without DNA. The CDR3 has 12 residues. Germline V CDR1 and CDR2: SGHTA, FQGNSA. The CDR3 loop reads CASSGRTVLKYF.

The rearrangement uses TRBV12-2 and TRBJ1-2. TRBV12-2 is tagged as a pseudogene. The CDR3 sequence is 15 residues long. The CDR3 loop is CASRLIVTIAHGYTF.

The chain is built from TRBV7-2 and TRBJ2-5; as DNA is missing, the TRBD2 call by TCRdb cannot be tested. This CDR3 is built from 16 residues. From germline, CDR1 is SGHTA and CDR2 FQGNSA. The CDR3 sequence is CASSRTGLASTETQYF.

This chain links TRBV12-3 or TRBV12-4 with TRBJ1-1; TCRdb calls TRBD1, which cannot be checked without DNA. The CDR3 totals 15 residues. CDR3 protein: CASSFFPRGGAEAFF.

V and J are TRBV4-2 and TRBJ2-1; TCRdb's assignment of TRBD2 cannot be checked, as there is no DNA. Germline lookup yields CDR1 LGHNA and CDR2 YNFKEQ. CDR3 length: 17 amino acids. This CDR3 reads CASSQDGPSGVVNEQFF.

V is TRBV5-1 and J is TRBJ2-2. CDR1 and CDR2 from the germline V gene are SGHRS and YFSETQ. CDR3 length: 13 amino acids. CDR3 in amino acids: CASSWDFTGELFF.

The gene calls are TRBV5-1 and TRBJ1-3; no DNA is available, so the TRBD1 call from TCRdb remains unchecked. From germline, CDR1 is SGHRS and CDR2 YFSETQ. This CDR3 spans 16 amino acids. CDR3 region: CASSLSTGLSGNTIYF.